These 17 T cell receptor beta chains came from one sample sequenced in a study of T cells in Graves' hyperthyroidism and ophthalmopathy. Amplified regions were TCR beta CDR3 sequences from RNA transcripts. The HTBI primer set drove a first-round RT-PCR of the TCR CDR3. TCRdb reanalysed the multiplex PCR reads using MiXCR and keeps one entry per CDR3 protein. The table has 550,000 to 800,000 distinct CDR3 sequences, less than 20% seen once. What was sequenced was blood. Receptors were obtained from a young man with Graves' hyperthyroidism.

This clonotype has a count of ten or more. The chain couples TRBV6-1 to TRBJ2-2; D is unclear. The ends were cut back, 1 base at V and 2 bases at J, with 2 bases in the middle. Germline CDR1 MNHNS, CDR2 SASEGT. There are 13 residues in the CDR3. CDR3 DNA sequence: TGTGCCAGCAGTGAAGGCAACACCGGGGAGCTGTTTTTT. Translating gives CASSEGNTGELFF.

The chain has TRBV19 and TRBJ1-3; D possibly corresponds to TRBD1 (6 bases). Germline V CDR1 and CDR2: LNHDA, SQIVND (reference sequence). This CDR3 region has 14 residues. V gave up 5 bases and J gave up 4 bases, with 12 bases separating them. DNA for the CDR3: TGTGCCAGTAGTTCTACAGGGATCGGAAACACCATATATTTT. Protein product: CASSSTGIGNTIYF.

This clonotype occurred many times. This sequence joins TRBV11-3 and TRBJ2-3; TRBD1 or TRBD2 may be the D gene (5 bases each). The germline V and J ends were trimmed by 4 bases and 2 bases, with 16 bases remaining between them. This CDR3 comprises 16 residues. In germline, CDR1 is SGHNT, CDR2 YENEEA. The CDR3 bases are TGTGCCAGCAGCTCCCGGATGGGGGTGACCACAGATACGCAGTATTTT. Protein product: CASSSRMGVTTDTQYF.

The table lists this clonotype with many counts. CDR3 amino acids: CASSYAGGWREDEQFF. As DNA, the CDR3 is TGTGCCAGCAGTTACGCGGGGGGCTGGCGGGAGGATGAGCAGTTCTTC. The chain is built from TRBV6-1 and TRBJ2-1, with 8 bases that match TRBD2. There are 16 residues in the CDR3. The J segment lost 8 bases and the V segment lost 5 bases, leaving 14 bases of the junction unmatched. Germline V CDR1 and CDR2: MNHNS, SASEGT.

At least ten counts were recorded for this clonotype. This sequence joins TRBV6-2 or TRBV6-3 and TRBJ1-1; a weak D match, TRBD1 (6 bases). The germline V gene has CDR1 MNHEY and CDR2 SVGEGT. The CDR3 sequence is 12 residues long. V dropped 9 bases and J dropped 6 bases, with 14 bases sitting between them. The CDR3 nucleotides read TGTGCCAGTAAAACAGGGAGCCCTGAAGCTTTCTTT. It specifies CASKTGSPEAFF.

This clonotype was detected only once. Possible read error: a much larger clone is one base away. The chain employs TRBV30 and TRBJ2-7, with 8 bases that match TRBD2. This CDR3 contains 12 residues. Germline assignment: CDR1 GTSNPN and CDR2 SVGIG (reference sequence). J gave up 4 bases and V 5 bases, and 4 bases lay outside the gene matches. The CDR3 nucleotides read TGTGCCTGGGGCTTAGCGGGATACGAGCAGTACTTC. Its protein product is CAWGLAGYEQYF.

In this sample, this clonotype turned up many times. The chain combines TRBV11-2 with TRBJ2-1; D gene ambiguous. Per germline, CDR1 SGHAT and CDR2 FQNNGV. The CDR3 length is 12 residues. V was shortened by 5 bases and J by 9 bases, with 11 bases between the two germline ends. CDR3 sequence (DNA): TGTGCCAGCAGCCCTAGGCGGCTTGAGCAGTTCTTC. This encodes CASSPRRLEQFF. The full variable domain, completed using reference TRBV11-2 and TRBJ2-1, is EAGVAQSPRYKIIEKRQSVAFWCNPISGHATLYWYQQILGQGPKLLIQFQNNGVVDDSQLPKDRFSAERLKGVDSTLKIQPAKLEDSAVYLCASSPRRLEQFFGPGTRLTVL.

Details on this clonotype: A much larger clone is a single base away; this may be a read error. This rearrangement joins TRBV2 to TRBJ2-7, with TRBD2 identical over 8 bases. This CDR3 is built from 14 residues. Germline V gene data show CDR1 as SNHLY and CDR2 as FYNNEI. The CDR3 here is CASSVAGISYERYF. CDR3 nucleotides: TGTGCCAGCAGTGTAGCGGGGATCTCCTACGAGCGGTACTTC.

This clonotype was seen only a few times. V gene TRBV7-9 combines with J gene TRBJ2-3; D call uncertain. The germline V and J ends were trimmed by 6 bases and 6 bases, with 10 bases remaining between them. Per the germline V gene, CDR1 is SEHNR and CDR2 is FQNEAQ (reference sequence). The CDR3 covers 12 residues. The CDR3 sequence is CASSSKGDTQYF. The CDR3 coding sequence is TGTGCCAGCAGTTCAAAAGGGGATACGCAGTATTTT. Based on the CDR3 plus reference TRBV7-9 and TRBJ2-3, the full variable domain is DTGVSQNPRHKITKRGQNVTFRCDPISEHNRLYWYRQTLGQGPEFLTYFQNEAQLEKSRLLSDRFSAERPKGSFSTLEIQRTEQGDSAMYLCASSSKGDTQYFGPGTRLTVL.

The genes are TRBV6-1 and TRBJ2-4; 7 nucleotides match TRBD2. Trimming cost V 7 bases and J 0 bases; bases outside gene matches: 18. The CDR3 is 19 amino acids. Germline V gene sequence: CDR1 MNHNS, CDR2 SASEGT. CDR3 protein: CASIPGRGRRQSAKNIQYF. The CDR3 region has the DNA TGTGCCAGCATACCGGGGAGGGGACGCCGTCAATCAGCCAAAAACATTCAGTACTTC.

About this clonotype: This clone may be a read error of a much larger clone one base away. V gene TRBV2 combines with J gene TRBJ2-7, with 8 bases fitting TRBD2. Looked up from germline, CDR1 is SNHLY and CDR2 is FYNNEI. The CDR3 extends over 15 amino acids. CDR3 region: CASNEVGGARGEQYF. CDR3 nucleotide sequence: TGTGCCAGCAATGAAGTCGGGGGGGCGAGGGGCGAGCAGTACTTC. Drawing the rest from reference TRBV2 and TRBJ2-7, the complete variable domain is EPEVTQTPSHQVTQMGQEVILRCVPISNHLYFYWYRQILGQKVEFLVSFYNNEISEKSEIFDDQFSVERPDGSNFTLKIRSTKLEDSAMYFCASNEVGGARGEQYFGPGTRLTVT.

The V gene is TRBV10-3, the J gene TRBJ2-2; no reliable D call. There are 16 residues in the CDR3. Looked up from germline, CDR1 is ENHRY and CDR2 is SYGVKD. V was trimmed by 3 bases and J by 2 bases, leaving 13 bases between them. The CDR3 here is CAISDMQLANTGELFF. CDR3 sequence (DNA): TGTGCCATCAGTGATATGCAGTTGGCAAACACCGGGGAGCTGTTTTTT.

This clonotype was recorded at least ten times. The chain links TRBV6-2 or TRBV6-3 to TRBJ1-1, with a weak D call TRBD1 (5 bases). V gave up 6 bases and J gave up 6 bases, with 17 bases separating them. Germline V gene lookup returns CDR1 MNHEY and CDR2 SVGEGT. The length of the CDR3 is 14 residues. In DNA, the CDR3 is TGTGCCAGCAGCGCCCGAGGGGACGAGGCTGAAGCTTTCTTT. As protein: CASSARGDEAEAFF.

The chain uses TRBV25-1 and TRBJ1-1, with no clear D. V was shortened by 3 bases and J by 2 bases, with 7 bases between the two germline ends. CDR3 size: 13 residues. CDR1 is MGHDK, CDR2 SYGVNS, per germline. The DNA for the CDR3 is TGTGCCAGCAGTGACTTCGGAAACACTGAAGCTTTCTTT. Encoded protein: CASSDFGNTEAFF.

This clonotype came up a few times. This sequence joins TRBV5-1 and TRBJ1-4; no firm D call. CDR1 and CDR2 from the germline V gene are SGHRS and YFSETQ. This CDR3 contains 15 residues. Between the trimmed V and J ends, which lost 4 bases and 8 bases, there was a span of 18 bases. The CDR3 coding sequence is TGCGCCAGCAGCCCGGACGGGGAGCGGTGGGAAAAACTGTTTTTT. It specifies CASSPDGERWEKLFF.

J is TRBJ2-4 and V is TRBV2, with unresolved D. V lost 5 bases and J 1 base, leaving 9 bases between the germline ends. The CDR3 is 14 residues long. Germline V CDR1 and CDR2: SNHLY, FYNNEI. The CDR3 protein is CASSSQWAKNIQYF. In DNA, the CDR3 is TGTGCCAGCAGTTCTCAGTGGGCCAAAAACATTCAGTACTTC.

The CDR3 coding sequence is TGTGCCAGCAGCCCAGAGACAGGGATGGGGGAGACCCAGTACTTC. It is translated as CASSPETGMGETQYF. The chain uses TRBV7-8 and TRBJ2-5; 7 bases line up with TRBD1. CDR1 is SGHVS and CDR2 is FQNEAQ in the germline V gene. With V trimmed by 5 bases and J by 5 bases, 11 bases remained unmatched. The CDR3 has 15 residues.